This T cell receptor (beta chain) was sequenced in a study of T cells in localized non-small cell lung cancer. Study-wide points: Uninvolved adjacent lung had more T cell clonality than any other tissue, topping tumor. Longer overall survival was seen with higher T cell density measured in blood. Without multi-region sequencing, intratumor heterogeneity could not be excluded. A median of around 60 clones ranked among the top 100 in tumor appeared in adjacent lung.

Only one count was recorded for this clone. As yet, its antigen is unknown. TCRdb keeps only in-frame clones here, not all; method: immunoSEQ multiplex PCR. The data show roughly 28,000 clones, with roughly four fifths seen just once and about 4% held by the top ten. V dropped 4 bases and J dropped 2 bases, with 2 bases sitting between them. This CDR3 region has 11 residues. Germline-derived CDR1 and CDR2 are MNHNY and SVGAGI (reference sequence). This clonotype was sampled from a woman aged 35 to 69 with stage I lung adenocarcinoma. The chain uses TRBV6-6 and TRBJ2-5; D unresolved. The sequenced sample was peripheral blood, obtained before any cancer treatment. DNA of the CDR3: TGTGCCAGCAGTTCTCAAGAGACCCAGTACTTC. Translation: CASSSQETQYF.